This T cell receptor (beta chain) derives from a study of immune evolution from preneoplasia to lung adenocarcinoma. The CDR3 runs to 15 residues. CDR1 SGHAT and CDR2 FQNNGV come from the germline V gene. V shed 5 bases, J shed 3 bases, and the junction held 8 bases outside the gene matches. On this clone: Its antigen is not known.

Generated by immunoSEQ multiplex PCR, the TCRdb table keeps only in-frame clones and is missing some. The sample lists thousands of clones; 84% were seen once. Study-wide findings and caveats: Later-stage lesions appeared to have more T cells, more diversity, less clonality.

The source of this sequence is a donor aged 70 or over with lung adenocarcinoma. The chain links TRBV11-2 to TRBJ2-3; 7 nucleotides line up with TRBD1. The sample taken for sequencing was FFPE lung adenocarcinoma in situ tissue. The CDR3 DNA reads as TGTGCCAGCAGCAGAACGGGGACAGCAACAGATACGCAGTATTTT. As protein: CASSRTGTATDTQYF.